This T cell receptor beta chain was captured by sequencing in a study of cytotoxic CD8 clonotypes in ibrutinib-treated CLL. Whole-study context: Of the patients, about 12 were relapsed/refractory, roughly 16 treatment-naive and 17 IGHV unmutated. Findings and caveats of the study: The clonality went up when patients responded to ibrutinib and dropped back toward baseline at progression. Treatment saw public clonotypes, which were uncommon, either contract or stay stable.

Sequencing was performed with immunoSEQ multiplex PCR; in TCRdb, only in-frame clones are kept and a portion is missing. The sample has some 130,000 clones, approximately 85% seen once; the top ten hold roughly 1.9%. On this clone itself: What it binds is not known.

The sequencing used PBMCs, collected after 24 months of ibrutinib treatment. The sequence was obtained from a human donor with chronic lymphocytic leukemia.

DNA for the CDR3: TGTGCCAGCAGCGTAGTTGCGGGGGGGCCGGGTGAGACCCAGTACTTC. Protein product: CASSVVAGGPGETQYF. The gene calls are TRBV9 and TRBJ2-5, with TRBD2 matching 9 bases. The germline V gene encodes CDR1 SGDLS and CDR2 YYNGEE. This CDR3 contains 16 residues. V was pared by 0 bases and J by 5 bases, with 8 bases of the junction left unmatched.